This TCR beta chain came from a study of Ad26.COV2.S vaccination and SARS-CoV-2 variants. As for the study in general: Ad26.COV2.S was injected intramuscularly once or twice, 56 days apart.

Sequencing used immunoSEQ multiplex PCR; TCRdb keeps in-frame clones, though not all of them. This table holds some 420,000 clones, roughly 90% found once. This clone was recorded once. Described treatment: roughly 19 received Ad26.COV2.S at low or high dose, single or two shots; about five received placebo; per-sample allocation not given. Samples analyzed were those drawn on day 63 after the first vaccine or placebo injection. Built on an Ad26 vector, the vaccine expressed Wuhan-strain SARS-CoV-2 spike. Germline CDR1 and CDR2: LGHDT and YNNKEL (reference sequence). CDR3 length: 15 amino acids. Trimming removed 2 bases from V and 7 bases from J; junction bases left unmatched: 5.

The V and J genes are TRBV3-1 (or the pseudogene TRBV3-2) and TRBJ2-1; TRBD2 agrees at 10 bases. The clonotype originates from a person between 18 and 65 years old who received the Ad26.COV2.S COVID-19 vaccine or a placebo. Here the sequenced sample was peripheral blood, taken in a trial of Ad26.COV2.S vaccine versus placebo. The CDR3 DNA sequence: TGTGCCAGCAGCCAACAAGCGGGGGGGTTTAATGAGCAGTTCTTC. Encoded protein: CASSQQAGGFNEQFF.